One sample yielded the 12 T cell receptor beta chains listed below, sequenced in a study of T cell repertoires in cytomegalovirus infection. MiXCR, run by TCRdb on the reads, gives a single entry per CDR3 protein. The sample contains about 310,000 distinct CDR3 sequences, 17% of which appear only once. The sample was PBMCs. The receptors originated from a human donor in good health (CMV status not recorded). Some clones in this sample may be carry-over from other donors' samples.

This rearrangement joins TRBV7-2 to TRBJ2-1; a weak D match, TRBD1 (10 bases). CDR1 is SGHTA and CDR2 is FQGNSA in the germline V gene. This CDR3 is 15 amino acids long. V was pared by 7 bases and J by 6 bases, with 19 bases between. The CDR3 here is CASTLAGQGPNEQFF. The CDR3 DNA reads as TGTGCCAGCACCCTAGCGGGACAGGGGCCCAATGAGCAGTTCTTC.

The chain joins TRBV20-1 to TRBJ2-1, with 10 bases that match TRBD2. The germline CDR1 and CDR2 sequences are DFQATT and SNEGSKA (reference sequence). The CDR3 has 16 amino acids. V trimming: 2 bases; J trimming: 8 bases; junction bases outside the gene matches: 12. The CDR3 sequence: CSARPPSGGANDEQFF. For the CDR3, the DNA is TGCAGTGCTAGACCCCCCAGCGGGGGGGCTAACGATGAGCAGTTCTTC.

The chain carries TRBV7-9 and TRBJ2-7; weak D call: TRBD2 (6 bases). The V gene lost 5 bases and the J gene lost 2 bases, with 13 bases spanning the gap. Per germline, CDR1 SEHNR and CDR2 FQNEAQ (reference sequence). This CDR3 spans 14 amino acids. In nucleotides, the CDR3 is TGTGCCAGCAGCCGTACTGGCGGGGCCTACGAGCAGTACTTC. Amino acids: CASSRTGGAYEQYF.

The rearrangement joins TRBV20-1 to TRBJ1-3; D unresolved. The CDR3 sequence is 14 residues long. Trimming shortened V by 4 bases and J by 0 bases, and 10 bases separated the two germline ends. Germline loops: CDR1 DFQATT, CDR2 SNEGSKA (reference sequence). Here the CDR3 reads CSATQRSSGNTIYF. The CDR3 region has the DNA TGCAGTGCTACACAGAGGAGCTCTGGAAACACCATATATTTT.

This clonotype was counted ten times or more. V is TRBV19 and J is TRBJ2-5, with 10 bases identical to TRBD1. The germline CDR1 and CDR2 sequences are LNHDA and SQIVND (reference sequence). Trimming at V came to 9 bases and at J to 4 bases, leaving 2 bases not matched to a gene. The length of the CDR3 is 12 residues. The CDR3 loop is CASRDRGETQYF. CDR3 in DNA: TGTGCCAGCCGGGACAGGGGAGAGACCCAGTACTTC.

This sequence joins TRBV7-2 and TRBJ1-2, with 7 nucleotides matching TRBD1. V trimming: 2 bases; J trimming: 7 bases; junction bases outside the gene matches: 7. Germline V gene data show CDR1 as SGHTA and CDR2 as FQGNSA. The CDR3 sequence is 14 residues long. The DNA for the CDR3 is TGTGCCAGCAGCTTAAGTCAGGGGGTTCGTGGCTACACCTTC. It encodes CASSLSQGVRGYTF.

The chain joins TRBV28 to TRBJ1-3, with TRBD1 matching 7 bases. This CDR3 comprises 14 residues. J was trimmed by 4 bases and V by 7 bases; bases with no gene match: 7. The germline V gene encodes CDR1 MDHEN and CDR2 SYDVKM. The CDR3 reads CASNIQGKGNTIYF. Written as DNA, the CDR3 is TGTGCCAGCAATATACAGGGGAAAGGAAACACCATATATTTT.

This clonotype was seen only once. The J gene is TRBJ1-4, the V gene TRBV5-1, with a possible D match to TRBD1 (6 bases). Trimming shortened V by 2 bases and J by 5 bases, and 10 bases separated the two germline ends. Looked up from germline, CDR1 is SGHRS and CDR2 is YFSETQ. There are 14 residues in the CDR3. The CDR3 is CASSFGQKNEKLFF. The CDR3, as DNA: TGCGCCAGCAGCTTCGGACAGAAGAATGAAAAACTGTTTTTT.

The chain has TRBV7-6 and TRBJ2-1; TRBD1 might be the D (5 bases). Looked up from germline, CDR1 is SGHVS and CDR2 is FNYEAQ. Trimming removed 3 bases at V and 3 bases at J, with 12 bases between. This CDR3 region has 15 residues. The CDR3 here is CASSFGPRDYNEQFF. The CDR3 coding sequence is TGTGCCAGCAGCTTTGGCCCCAGGGACTACAATGAGCAGTTCTTC.

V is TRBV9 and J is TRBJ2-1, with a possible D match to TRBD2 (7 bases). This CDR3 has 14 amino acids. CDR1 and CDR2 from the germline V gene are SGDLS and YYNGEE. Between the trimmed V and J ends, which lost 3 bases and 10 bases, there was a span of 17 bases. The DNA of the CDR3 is TGTGCCAGCAGCGGGGGGGGGGCCTATTCAGAGCAGTTCTTC. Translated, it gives CASSGGGAYSEQFF.

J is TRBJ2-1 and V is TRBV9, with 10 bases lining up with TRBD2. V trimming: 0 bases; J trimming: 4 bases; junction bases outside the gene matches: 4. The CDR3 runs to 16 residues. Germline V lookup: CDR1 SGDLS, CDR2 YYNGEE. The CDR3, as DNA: TGTGCCAGCAGCGTAGACTCACTAGCGGGGTACAATGAGCAGTTCTTC. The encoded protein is CASSVDSLAGYNEQFF.

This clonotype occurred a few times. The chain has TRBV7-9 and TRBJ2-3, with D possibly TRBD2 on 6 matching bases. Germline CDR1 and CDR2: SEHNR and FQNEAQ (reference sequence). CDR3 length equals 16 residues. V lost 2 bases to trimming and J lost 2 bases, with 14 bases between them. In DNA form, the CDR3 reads TGTGCCAGCAGCTTATATTTGGCTAGCGCCACAGATACGCAGTATTTT. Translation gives CASSLYLASATDTQYF.